The entry below gives a single T cell receptor beta chain sequence along with its context. Its antigen specificity is not known. The sample belongs to a study of cytomegalovirus exposure and HLA in healthy donors (dated by TCRdb to between 2016 and 2019). The study in broad terms: According to an earlier analysis of 450 to 650 of the donors, roughly 180 million T cells yielded some 110 million unique TCR beta sequences and about 300 Gb of sequence data. Typing coverage varied by locus: about 620-640 donors for A, B, C, DRB1 and DQB1; approximately 520 for DQA1; about 600 for DPA1; around 450 for DPB1. Several DR-DQ haplotypes were handled as single units for association and clustering because linkage in the cohort was strong. Rather than drawing on any new phenotypic data, the later analysis identified candidate immune exposures from TCR beta sequences and the way those sequences occurred across donors. The aim of the study was to test whether cataloging public T cell receptors could identify signatures of past pathogen exposure. Along with the roughly 700-subject first cohort, a separate validation cohort of over a hundred different subjects was used. About 300 gigabases of sequencing data and around 90 million unique TCR sequences made up an early release that covered 640 HLA-typed donors. An earlier analysis of approximately 500 of the donors applied high-throughput TCR beta sequencing to assess whether each TCR beta V gene segment acted as functional or pseudogenic. All discovery cohort repertoires had been generated using a single sequencing platform. Among the approximately 400 genotyped donors, approximately 81% belonged to the genetic ancestry cluster associated with self-reported Caucasian donors. The study used immunosequencing to profile the T cell repertoires of 600 to 850 subjects and linked those repertoires to cytomegalovirus serostatus. A later genetic analysis used genome-wide SNP genotypes for about 65% of the roughly 700 donors, treating that subset as a discovery cohort. Donor age, sex, ethnicity and CMV serostatus were compiled together with the repertoire data. Among several hundred genotyped donors of the cohort, an average of about 220,000 unique TCR beta nucleotide sequences was sequenced per donor, of which about 18% were non-productive. Both class I and class II loci were covered by HLA typing, at four-digit resolution. A later analysis re-examined previously published TCR beta repertoires from just over 650 donors and added high-resolution HLA genotyping to investigate patterns of TCR occurrence. The study combined high-throughput TCR immunosequencing, statistical association of individual TCRs with disease status, and machine learning to predict cytomegalovirus infection status.

Study-level results and caveats: Linkage disequilibrium might explain the correlated functional status among segregating V segments, but an unknown experimental factor could not be ruled out. A later genetic analysis associated a missense DCLRE1C variant with V-gene and J-gene trimming of TCR beta chains, and an independent cohort replicated the association. The authors suggested that the approach could potentially be extended to other disease states and immunological phenotypes. Sequencing depth was assumed to be roughly uniform across donors in the presence/absence analyses, though that assumption may not hold. Immune exposure information for the cohort was limited to CMV serostatus. The classifier was reported to diagnose cytomegalovirus status with high specificity and sensitivity in both the original and validation cohorts. According to a later analysis, parvovirus B19, influenza, CMV and Epstein-Barr virus appeared linked to several top co-occurrence clusters. A later analysis associated around 16,000 TCR beta sequences with specific HLA alleles at a false discovery rate of 0.05. The study listed 170 or so TCR beta chains as associated with cytomegalovirus. In a later analysis, TCR association rates were found to vary across HLA loci, with the most associated TCRs seen for DRB1 alleles and the fewest for HLA-C alleles. Across donors, most TCR sequences were observed very rarely, whereas some public TCRs were present in many individuals. In a later analysis, HLA-associated TCR beta chains were found to be more clonally expanded and to have lower generation probabilities than equally common non-associated chains. Because HLA typing was missing for some donors at each locus, association tests included only the typed subset. A later genetic analysis reported fewer N-insertions in productive TCRs among donors in an Asian-associated ancestry cluster than the approximately 670-donor mean. When HLA alleles, especially DR and DQ, strongly co-occurred, TCR associations were difficult to assign to individual alleles. Most CMV-associated TCR beta chains appeared to be HLA-restricted in a later analysis, and the HLA associations seemed to be driven largely by CMV exposure. Three of the identified cytomegalovirus-associated TCR beta chains were confirmed in vitro to be specific for cytomegalovirus antigens. In an earlier analysis of 587 of the donors, most TCR beta V segments appeared in productive rearrangements about 90% or about 30% of the time, broadly matching IMGT annotations. A cluster of highly shared sequence variants was judged likely to represent a technical artifact of the sequencing pipeline. The cohort was sequenced for TCR beta chains only, and without alpha or paired-chain data the features that could be detected were limited. A further reported finding was that TCR beta sequences accurately predicted the HLA-A and HLA-B alleles for most subjects in the first cohort. Because counts were too low, around 18 rarely observed V segments, including chromosome 9 orphons, were left out of the earlier analysis of approximately 500 of the donors.

Libraries were constructed by the immunoSEQ multiplex PCR assay. A mixture of 60 forward primers for TCR Vbeta segments and 13 reverse primers for TCR Jbeta segments was used in the multiplex PCR. The CDR3 region of rearranged TCR beta genes was amplified from genomic DNA with a multiplex PCR assay. On the Illumina HiSeq System, the amplified TCR beta libraries were sequenced as 87-base-pair reads. The study's own analysis went as follows. In a later analysis, 80 million or so unique TCR beta chains were counted across the roughly 670 repertoires, and roughly 10 million of these chains were shared by at least two donors. Raw reads were error-corrected and collapsed into unique sequences by a nearest-neighbor algorithm in which closely related sequences were merged to remove PCR and sequencing errors. V, D and J gene segments were assigned by aligning CDR3 sequences to IMGT reference sequences. Each retained sequence needed at least a six-nucleotide match to both a V gene segment and a J gene segment. A rearrangement counted as productive if the CDR3 had no stop codons and remained in frame with V and J, and every other rearrangement counted as non-productive. Following IMGT convention, CDR3 was defined as the stretch from the second conserved V-encoded cysteine up to the conserved J-encoded phenylalanine. Sequences without an unambiguous match to a single V gene segment were excluded from the earlier analysis of 587 of the donors. An earlier analysis of under 750 of the donors called V segments functional above 56.7% productive rearrangements and segregating when the between-donor standard deviation exceeded 5%. A statistical classification framework was built for diagnosing cytomegalovirus status from the catalog of TCR beta chain sequences. In a later analysis, V and J genes were assigned by comparing TCR nucleotide sequences against IMGT/GENE-DB human TR gene sequences. In a later analysis, CDR3 sequences and most-parsimonious VDJ recombination scenarios were assigned using the TCRdist pipeline. A later analysis defined each TCR beta chain by its CDR3 amino acid sequence plus V-gene family, and excluded reads lacking a unique V-gene family. As a way to deal with suspected cross-contamination and a sequencing artifact, a later analysis dropped hundreds of nucleotide sequences that were highly shared and had low generation probability. In a later analysis, a clonal expansion index was calculated for each public chain from normalized within-repertoire ranks of inferred template counts. Generation probabilities in a later analysis came from a VDJ recombination model fitted to out-of-frame rearrangements, and those results were checked against IGoR. A later analysis scored TCR-TCR, TCR-HLA and TCR-CMV co-occurrence with hypergeometric tests, applying a repertoire-size bias correction to TCR pairs. False discovery rates were estimated in a later analysis by permuting HLA or CMV assignments 20 times. In a later analysis, co-occurring TCRs were grouped with DBSCAN, and TCRdist sequence similarity was added when clustering was performed within HLA-allele-positive subsets. For co-occurrence clustering, repertoires with fewer than 30,000 or more than 120,000 public chains were excluded, along with roughly 5 repertoires with anomalous nucleotide sharing. Entries here come from immuneACCESS through TCRdb and include only in-frame sequences with V and J called. Some clones fail to appear in such tables; in the studies checked, an unresolved V gene covers under half of the shortfall, and the cause of the remainder is unknown. V and J calls and clone size are as listed in that table; D and trimming were resolved from the DNA. This sample's table lists roughly 36,000 clones. In total, the top ten clones hold 2.5% to 3.5% of the sample.

The cohort comprised 666 healthy bone marrow donors. At the time of sampling, every cohort member was nominally healthy, though immune exposures that went unrecorded were likely present. The donor was CMV seropositive and was included in the group of 289 seropositive cohort members. Each donor provided a peripheral blood sample, and peripheral blood mononuclear cells were used for TCR beta sequencing. Genomic DNA was extracted from the blood cell samples with the Qiagen DNeasy Blood Extraction Kit. The sample taken for sequencing was PBMCs. This TCR came from a young woman in good health and CMV-seropositive.

Here is the DNA: TGTGCCAGCAGCTTAGGGGAGTGGGACAGGGGTGTCACAGATACGCAGTATTTT. Protein translation: CASSLGEWDRGVTDTQYF. The chain links TRBV7-8 with TRBJ2-3; TRBD1 lines up with 10 middle nucleotides. From cysteine to phenylalanine, the CDR3 is 18 amino acids long. Here the CDR3 DNA is all that survives: 54 bases in frame from base 1. Taken from the germline V gene, the CDR1 and CDR2 loops are SGHVS and FQNEAQ. V trim: 1 base; J trim: 2 bases; unmatched bases: 9.